This T cell receptor beta chain emerged from a study of Ad26.COV2.S vaccination and SARS-CoV-2 variants. Study observations and caveats: The TCR breadth and depth analyses may have produced an underestimate of total T cell responses.

Regarding this clone: The antigen is not known.

Measured with immunoSEQ multiplex PCR; TCRdb has only the in-frame clones, and not every one. The sample includes 350,000 to 450,000 clones, around 90% of them seen just once. Germline-derived CDR1 and CDR2 are LNHNV and YYDKDF (reference sequence). The CDR3 contains 14 residues. Deletions cut 4 bases from V and 0 bases from J, with 7 bases between. The sequence was obtained from a human donor who had recovered from COVID-19. The source was peripheral blood, collected after recovery from COVID-19. V gene TRBV15 combines with J gene TRBJ1-3; no reliable D call. The CDR3 spells CATSTTDSGNTIYF. CDR3 sequence (DNA): TGTGCCACCAGCACGACGGACTCTGGAAACACCATATATTTT.